This T cell receptor beta chain was sequenced for a study of cytomegalovirus exposure and HLA in healthy donors. Study observations and caveats: An apparent linkage of common viral pathogens to several of the most significant clusters emerged in a later analysis.

V was shortened by 1 base and J by 8 bases, with 11 bases between the two germline ends. CDR1 is GTSNPN, CDR2 SVGIG, per germline (reference sequence). The CDR3 is 13 residues long. Primers for the PCR totalled 60 Vbeta and 13 Jbeta. TCRdb's table, derived via immunoSEQ multiplex PCR, lists solely in-frame clones and lacks some. The table shows about 110,000 clones, with approximately 70% occurring only once. Details on this clone: Antigen unknown.

Nominally healthy donors were sampled, though unrecorded immune exposures were likely. This TCR was sampled from a man in his thirties or forties in good health and CMV-seropositive. The rearrangement links TRBV30 to TRBJ1-4; tentative D call: TRBD1 (5 bases). Material for sequencing was PBMCs. CDR3 residues: CAWSGQSEEKLFF. The DNA for the CDR3 is TGTGCCTGGAGTGGACAGAGCGAGGAAAAACTGTTTTTT.